What follows are 27 T cell receptor beta chains derived from one specimen sequenced in a study of blood T cell repertoires in COVID-19 (dated by TCRdb to between 2020 and 2021). The library was made by the immunoSEQ multiplex PCR assay. TCRdb mirrors the immuneACCESS table, restricted to in-frame sequences. Some clones are absent from its copies; in checked studies, under half trace to an unresolved V gene, and the reason for the others is unknown. In all, the sample holds around 250,000 clones, and roughly 84% of those were seen once. Of the sample, 7.5% to 9% is held by the ten largest clones. Sequenced input: peripheral blood. These receptors were obtained from a human donor in a cohort sampled during active COVID-19.

This chain joins TRBV29-1 and TRBJ2-5; D might be TRBD1 (6 bases). Trimming took off 6 bases at V and 4 bases at J, with 12 bases between the two ends. The CDR3 has 12 residues. Germline CDR1 and CDR2: SQVTM and ANQGSEA. This CDR3 reads CSVGQLGETQYF. As DNA, the CDR3 is TGCAGCGTCGGACAGCTCGGAGAGACCCAGTACTTC.

The chain couples TRBV7-9 to TRBJ1-2, with 7 bases identical to TRBD1. With V trimmed by 0 bases and J by 5 bases, 0 bases remained unmatched. CDR1 and CDR2 from the germline V gene are SEHNR and FQNEAQ (reference sequence). The CDR3 consists of 13 residues. In nucleotides, the CDR3 is TGTGCCAGCAGCTTAGCGACAGGGTATGGCTACACCTTC. Translated, it gives CASSLATGYGYTF.

This clone came up a few times. The chain carries TRBV7-9 and TRBJ1-6, with D tentatively TRBD1 (6 bases). V was pared by 5 bases and J by 15 bases, with 20 bases between. The CDR3 spans 14 residues. Germline V gene lookup returns CDR1 SEHNR and CDR2 FQNEAQ (reference sequence). CDR3 protein: CASSPARTATRLHF. DNA for the CDR3: TGTGCCAGCAGCCCCGCCCGGACAGCCACACGCCTCCACTTT. The complete variable domain, with remaining parts taken from reference TRBV7-9 and TRBJ1-6, reads DTGVSQNPRHKITKRGQNVTFRCDPISEHNRLYWYRQTLGQGPEFLTYFQNEAQLEKSRLLSDRFSAERPKGSFSTLEIQRTEQGDSAMYLCASSPARTATRLHFGNGTRLTVT.

This chain uses TRBV20-1 with TRBJ2-7, with D possibly matching TRBD2 (6 bases). The length of the CDR3 is 16 residues. Trimming shortened V by 3 bases and J by 2 bases, and 20 bases separated the two germline ends. The germline V gene has CDR1 DFQATT and CDR2 SNEGSKA (reference sequence). The CDR3 protein is CSASPGGFALTYEQYF. DNA of the CDR3: TGCAGTGCTAGTCCCGGAGGGTTCGCGCTGACCTACGAGCAGTACTTC.

This rearrangement joins TRBV5-8 to TRBJ1-4, with D perhaps TRBD1 (6 bases). The germline gives CDR1 SGHTS, CDR2 YDEGEE. The germline V and J ends were trimmed by 4 bases and 7 bases, with 17 bases remaining between them. The CDR3 is 15 amino acids. The CDR3 sequence is CASSLSTGHREKLFF. CDR3 nucleotide sequence: TGTGCCAGCAGCCTTTCCACGGGACATCGTGAAAAACTGTTTTTT. Full variable domain (rest looked up from reference TRBV5-8 and TRBJ1-4): EAGVTQSPTHLIKTRGQQATLRCSPISGHTSVYWYQQALGLGLQFLLWYDEGEERNRGNFPPRFSGRQFPNYSSELNVNALELEDSALYLCASSLSTGHREKLFFGSGTQLSVL.

The chain has TRBV5-6 and TRBJ1-4; 7 nucleotides match TRBD1. This CDR3 has 14 residues. In germline, CDR1 is SGHDT, CDR2 YYEEEE. V dropped 4 bases and J dropped 7; count of bases not matched to a gene: 7. CDR3 loop: CASSLQGSGEKLFF. The CDR3 DNA reads TGTGCCAGCAGCCTACAGGGGTCCGGTGAAAAACTGTTTTTT.

The chain combines TRBV11-2 with TRBJ2-2, with 7 bases fitting TRBD1. J gave up 4 bases and V 2 bases, and 4 bases lay outside the gene matches. The germline CDR1 and CDR2 sequences are SGHAT and FQNNGV. The CDR3 is 15 amino acids. CDR3 region: CASSLLTGPTGELFF. The CDR3 DNA is TGTGCCAGCAGCTTACTGACAGGGCCCACCGGGGAGCTGTTTTTT.

The CDR3 reads CASSIGAPLSSLFF. For the CDR3, the DNA is TGTGCCAGTAGTATAGGGGCTCCATTATCGTCGCTGTTTTTT. The chain has TRBV19 and TRBJ2-2; no firm D call. The CDR3 spans 14 residues. Trimming stripped 1 base from V and 13 bases from J, with 16 bases between. Germline values: CDR1 LNHDA, CDR2 SQIVND (reference sequence).

This clone was found once. The gene calls are TRBV11-2 and TRBJ2-3, with TRBD2 matching over 9 bases. The length of the CDR3 is 17 residues. CDR1 is SGHAT and CDR2 is FQNNGV in the germline V gene. V lost 1 base and J lost 0; bases outside the gene matches: 5. The chain's CDR3 is CASSLGPSGASTDTQYF. CDR3 DNA: TGTGCCAGCAGCTTAGGACCTAGCGGGGCCAGCACAGATACGCAGTATTTT.

In the case of this clone: Mismatch with germline at one junction end may stem from a read error. V usage is TRBV2 and J usage is TRBJ1-1, with 8 bases lining up with TRBD1. Per germline, CDR1 SNHLY and CDR2 FYNNEI. CDR3 length equals 13 residues. This chain's CDR3 is CASSLAGTGARGF. CDR3 coding DNA: TGTGCCAGCAGTCTTGCCGGGACAGGAGCTCGGGGATTT.

In DNA form, the CDR3 reads TGTGCCAGCAGTTCCTGGACAGGGCAAGTCCCTGAAGCTTTCTTT. It codes for CASSSWTGQVPEAFF. The V and J genes are TRBV27 and TRBJ1-1; 8 nucleotides match TRBD1. The length of the CDR3 is 15 residues. The ends lost 4 bases at V and 6 bases at J; junction bases unmatched: 10. Germline values: CDR1 MNHEY, CDR2 SMNVEV (reference sequence).

J is TRBJ1-1 and V is TRBV5-4; a weak D match, TRBD1 (5 bases). Germline V gene sequence: CDR1 SGHNT, CDR2 YYREEE (reference sequence). The V and J ends lost 4 bases and 8 bases respectively, with 21 bases between them. The CDR3 has 15 residues. The CDR3 nucleotides read TGTGCCAGCAGCCGGGCAGGGCTCCCCGGTGACGAAGCTTTCTTT. Protein: CASSRAGLPGDEAFF. The variable domain in full, with the rest retrieved from reference TRBV5-4 and TRBJ1-1, is ETGVTQSPTHLIKTRGQQVTLRCSSQSGHNTVSWYQQALGQGPQFIFQYYREEENGRGNFPPRFSGLQFPNYSSELNVNALELDDSALYLCASSRAGLPGDEAFFGQGTRLTVV.

V gene TRBV16 combines with J gene TRBJ2-7; perhaps TRBD2 as D (5 bases). Germline CDR1 KGHSY, CDR2 FQNENV. CDR3 length: 12 residues. The germline V and J ends were trimmed by 1 base and 9 bases, with 10 bases remaining between them. The CDR3 loop reads CASSQLRAGQYF. The CDR3 coding sequence is TGTGCCAGCAGCCAATTGAGGGCAGGGCAGTACTTC.

This clone was seen only a few times. The chain carries TRBV5-1 and TRBJ1-5; D perhaps matches TRBD1 (5 bases). This CDR3 contains 15 residues. Between the trimmed V and J ends, which lost 1 base and 1 base, there was a span of 9 bases. Looked up from germline, CDR1 is SGHRS and CDR2 is YFSETQ. The CDR3 sequence: CASSLYGGSNQPQHF. CDR3 DNA sequence: TGCGCCAGCAGCTTGTACGGGGGGAGCAATCAGCCCCAGCATTTT.

This clone showed up just a few times. This chain joins TRBV5-6 and TRBJ2-5; 11 bases are shared with TRBD2. V lost 4 bases and J lost 5; bases outside the gene matches: 10. CDR1 is SGHDT, CDR2 YYEEEE, per germline. The CDR3 is 16 amino acids. This chain's CDR3 is CASSRKPGLAGETQYF. CDR3 coding DNA: TGTGCCAGCAGCCGAAAACCTGGACTAGCGGGTGAGACCCAGTACTTC. Complete variable domain (other parts from reference TRBV5-6 and TRBJ2-5): DAGVTQSPTHLIKTRGQQVTLRCSPKSGHDTVSWYQQALGQGPQFIFQYYEEEERQRGNFPDRFSGHQFPNYSSELNVNALLLGDSALYLCASSRKPGLAGETQYFGPGTRLLVL.

The rearrangement uses TRBV7-9 and TRBJ2-5; TRBD2 is a possible D gene (6 bases). Trimming removed 3 bases from V and 3 bases from J, with 14 bases in between. This CDR3 is built from 15 residues. Germline V lookup: CDR1 SEHNR, CDR2 FQNEAQ (reference sequence). CDR3 residues: CASSFSGTGEETQYF. CDR3 coding DNA: TGTGCCAGCAGCTTCAGTGGTACGGGAGAAGAGACCCAGTACTTC.

The J gene is TRBJ2-3, the V gene TRBV2; TRBD2 agrees at 7 bases. The CDR3 totals 13 residues. Looked up from germline, CDR1 is SNHLY and CDR2 is FYNNEI. J lost 3 bases, V lost 6 bases, and 3 bases had no gene match. The CDR3 loop reads CASRPGGTDTQYF. The CDR3 bases are TGTGCCAGCAGGCCGGGAGGAACAGATACGCAGTATTTT.

This clone was seen just once. V is TRBV6-5 and J is TRBJ1-2; TRBD1 aligns across 7 bases. J lost 5 bases, V lost 5 bases, and 5 bases had no gene match. Germline V CDR1 and CDR2: MNHEY, SVGAGI. The CDR3 has 13 amino acids. The CDR3 loop reads CASSRDSDYGYTF. The DNA of the CDR3 is TGTGCCAGCAGTCGGGACAGCGATTATGGCTACACCTTC.

The chain joins TRBV7-8 to TRBJ2-1; no clear D gene. Germline CDR1 reads SGHVS; CDR2 reads FQNEAQ. The CDR3 has 14 amino acids. The ends were cut back, 1 base at V and 4 bases at J, with 8 bases in the middle. CDR3: CASSLDSNYNEQFF. The CDR3 DNA reads TGTGCCAGCAGCTTAGACAGCAATTACAATGAGCAGTTCTTC.

This chain connects TRBV2 to TRBJ1-6; D ambiguous. The germline CDR1 and CDR2 sequences are SNHLY and FYNNEI. The V end was cut by 10 bases, the J end by 4 bases, with 8 bases between. There are 12 residues in the CDR3. This chain's CDR3 is CATASYNSPLHF. The CDR3 DNA follows: TGTGCCACCGCGTCTTATAATTCACCCCTCCACTTT.

V gene TRBV20-1 combines with J gene TRBJ2-1; D is uncertain. The germline V gene encodes CDR1 DFQATT and CDR2 SNEGSKA (reference sequence). The CDR3 totals 10 residues. V gave up 6 bases and J gave up 2 bases, with 2 bases separating them. The CDR3 protein is CSAAYNEQFF. In nucleotides, the CDR3 is TGCAGTGCCGCCTACAATGAGCAGTTCTTC.

The chain links TRBV21-1 to TRBJ2-3; the D segment call TRBD2 is taken from the table without a DNA check. TRBV21-1 is labeled a pseudogene. This CDR3 region has 14 residues. The CDR3 sequence: CASSPRAALCTQYF. In DNA form, the CDR3 reads TGTGCCAGCAGCCCGAGAGCGGCTCTGTGTACGCAGTATTTT.

V is TRBV7-9 and J is TRBJ1-2; D gene unclear. Germline CDR1 is SEHNR and CDR2 is FQNEAQ (reference sequence). V was cut by 5 bases and J by 4 bases, with 20 bases left in between. The CDR3 runs 16 residues. CDR3 loop: CASSIESQVPIYGYTF. In DNA, the CDR3 is TGTGCCAGCAGCATAGAATCGCAGGTTCCGATCTATGGCTACACCTTC.

The chain couples TRBV11-1 to TRBJ2-2; a weak D match, TRBD1 (5 bases). CDR1 is SGHAT, CDR2 FQDESV, per germline (reference sequence). Trimming took off 5 bases at V and 4 bases at J, with 17 bases between the two ends. The CDR3 covers 16 residues. This chain's CDR3 is CASSLQTGGLTGELFF. CDR3 DNA sequence: TGTGCCAGCAGCCTGCAAACAGGTGGGCTCACCGGGGAGCTGTTTTTT.

The genes are TRBV2 and TRBJ2-7; D may be TRBD1 (6 bases). V lost 4 bases to trimming and J lost 3 bases, with 10 bases between them. The germline V gene encodes CDR1 SNHLY and CDR2 FYNNEI. The CDR3 has 13 residues. The CDR3 protein is CASSGQVNYEQYF. The CDR3 bases are TGTGCCAGCAGTGGACAGGTGAACTACGAGCAGTACTTC.

The table lists this clone with a few counts. This sequence joins TRBV7-9 and TRBJ1-5, with 8 bases identical to TRBD1. The V gene end was trimmed by 5 bases and the J gene end by 4 bases; junction bases not matched to a gene: 10. Germline assignment: CDR1 SEHNR and CDR2 FQNEAQ (reference sequence). The CDR3 loop spans 16 amino acids. The CDR3 sequence: CASSAGTGTGNQPQHF. DNA of the CDR3: TGTGCCAGCAGCGCCGGGACAGGTACGGGGAATCAGCCCCAGCATTTT.

This clone was seen a single time. The rearrangement links TRBV6-5 to TRBJ1-1; D unresolved. Trimming took 8 bases from V and 1 from J, leaving 5 bases between them. This CDR3 spans 11 amino acids. The V gene's germline CDR1 is MNHEY and CDR2 SVGAGI. CDR3 nucleotides: TGTGCCAGCCGCGCGAACACTGAAGCTTTCTTT. Encoded protein: CASRANTEAFF.